The sequence of this TCR beta chain was determined in a study of shared clonotypes between healthy human individuals. Study information: CD4 naive cells filled three plates per donor, CD4 memory three, CD8 naive two and CD8 memory one.

The table came from immunoSEQ multiplex PCR; TCRdb's copy has only in-frame clones and leaves some out. There are around 1,100,000 clones in the sample; about 72% occur only once, and 0.89% lies in the top ten. Germline V gene lookup returns CDR1 SGHRS and CDR2 YFSETQ. Trimming left V 6 bases short and J 5 bases short, with 14 bases between. This CDR3 is built from 13 residues. This clone turned up a few times. The sample taken for sequencing was memory CD4+ T cells from PBMCs. Subset reported: CD45RA-negative fraction. The TCR sequence derives from a man in his late teens or twenties in good health. Some clones in this sample may be carry-over from other donors' samples. The chain employs TRBV5-1 and TRBJ1-1; no clear D gene. CDR3 region: CASTHPRGTEAFF. The DNA of the CDR3 is TGCGCCAGCACACATCCCCGAGGGACTGAAGCTTTCTTT.